This entry lists 29 T cell receptor beta chains sequenced from one sample in a study of cytomegalovirus exposure and HLA in healthy donors. The PCR ran on 60 Vbeta and 13 Jbeta primers. Here immunoSEQ multiplex PCR was the method, and the copy in TCRdb shows in-frame clones only, minus some. This table holds hundreds of thousands of clones, approximately 80% found once. The sequenced sample consisted of PBMCs. The receptors were sampled from a boy younger than 10 in good health and CMV-seronegative.

This rearrangement joins TRBV10-3 to TRBJ2-2; possibly TRBD2 for D (5 bases). The V end was cut by 0 bases, the J end by 6 bases, with 8 bases between. Germline values: CDR1 ENHRY, CDR2 SYGVKD. The CDR3 loop spans 14 amino acids. DNA for the CDR3: TGTGCCATCAGTGAGTCTGAGGGTGCCGGGGAGCTGTTTTTT. Protein product: CAISESEGAGELFF.

As to this clone: Other DNA sequences in this specimen translate into the identical CDR3. This sequence joins TRBV4-2 and TRBJ1-1; no definite D call. Trimming removed 1 base at V and 3 bases at J, with 6 bases between. CDR1 is LGHNA, CDR2 YNFKEQ, per germline. This CDR3 contains 13 residues. The CDR3 spells CASSQGRDTEAFF. The CDR3 DNA reads TGTGCCAGCAGCCAAGGGAGGGACACTGAAGCTTTCTTT.

The CDR3 protein is CASSLDATGTSYEQYF. In DNA, the CDR3 is TGCGCCAGCAGCTTGGACGCGACAGGGACATCCTACGAGCAGTACTTC. The rearrangement joins TRBV5-1 to TRBJ2-7, with TRBD1 identical over 7 bases. The CDR3 is 16 amino acids. Trimming cost V 0 bases and J 1 base; bases outside gene matches: 7. Germline V lookup: CDR1 SGHRS, CDR2 YFSETQ.

This chain links TRBV4-1 with TRBJ2-1, with 10 positions matching TRBD2. V dropped 5 bases and J dropped 5; count of bases not matched to a gene: 6. CDR3 length equals 15 residues. Per germline, CDR1 MGHRA and CDR2 YSYEKL. The DNA of the CDR3 is TGCGCCAGCAGCTCCCGGACTAGCGGCAACAATGAGCAGTTCTTC. Translation: CASSSRTSGNNEQFF.

A single count supports this clone. The genes are TRBV19 and TRBJ1-2; the D gene is possibly TRBD1 (6 bases). Trimming removed 2 bases at V and 5 bases at J, with 15 bases between. This CDR3 spans 15 amino acids. Germline V CDR1 and CDR2: LNHDA, SQIVND (reference sequence). The CDR3 bases are TGTGCCAGTAGTATACCCAGGGGCCGCGGATATGGCTACACCTTC. Translated: CASSIPRGRGYGYTF.

The rearrangement links TRBV4-1 to TRBJ2-3; tentative D call: TRBD2 (5 bases). From germline, CDR1 is MGHRA and CDR2 YSYEKL. The CDR3 covers 14 residues. The V and J ends lost 0 bases and 2 bases respectively, with 6 bases between them. CDR3 sequence (DNA): TGCGCCAGCAGCCAAGAGGGAGCCACAGATACGCAGTATTTT. Protein: CASSQEGATDTQYF.

The gene calls are TRBV29-1 and TRBJ2-5, with 9 bases lining up with TRBD1. The DNA end lines up better with TRBJ2-7; the J call may be wrong. The germline CDR1 and CDR2 sequences are SQVTM and ANQGSEA. This CDR3 is 11 amino acids long. The CDR3 here is CSGQGVGEQYF. In nucleotides, the CDR3 is TGCAGCGGACAGGGGGTAGGCGAGCAGTACTTC.

This clone was seen a single time. The genes are TRBV19 and TRBJ1-1; D call uncertain. The CDR3 totals 16 residues. CDR1 and CDR2 from the germline V gene are LNHDA and SQIVND (reference sequence). V was trimmed by 4 bases and J by 4 bases, leaving 19 bases between them. In DNA, the CDR3 is TGTGCCAGTAGTACCCGAGGTGGTATCATACGCACTGAAGCTTTCTTT. As protein: CASSTRGGIIRTEAFF.

This chain links TRBV7-9 with TRBJ2-3; TRBD2 matches 11 bases. Germline V gene sequence: CDR1 SEHNR, CDR2 FQNEAQ (reference sequence). V dropped 1 base and J dropped 2; count of bases not matched to a gene: 8. The CDR3 loop spans 18 amino acids. The CDR3 region is CASSLERLAGTITDTQYF. The CDR3 coding sequence is TGTGCCAGCAGCTTAGAAAGACTAGCGGGAACAATCACAGATACGCAGTATTTT. Full variable domain (rest looked up from reference TRBV7-9 and TRBJ2-3): DTGVSQNPRHKITKRGQNVTFRCDPISEHNRLYWYRQTLGQGPEFLTYFQNEAQLEKSRLLSDRFSAERPKGSFSTLEIQRTEQGDSAMYLCASSLERLAGTITDTQYFGPGTRLTVL.

V gene TRBV12-5 combines with J gene TRBJ1-2, with 7 bases fitting TRBD1. This CDR3 contains 15 residues. Per the germline V gene, CDR1 is LGHNT and CDR2 is FRNRAP. V lost 3 bases and J lost 4; bases outside the gene matches: 8. CDR3 coding DNA: TGTGCTAGTGGTTTTTACTCGGACAGGCTCTATGGCTACACCTTC. Protein sequence: CASGFYSDRLYGYTF. The whole variable domain, filled in from reference TRBV12-5 and TRBJ1-2, reads DARVTQTPRHKVTEMGQEVTMRCQPILGHNTVFWYRQTMMQGLELLAYFRNRAPLDDSGMPKDRFSAEMPDATLATLKIQPSEPRDSAVYFCASGFYSDRLYGYTFGSGTRLTVV.

The rearrangement uses TRBV6-1 and TRBJ1-5; 10 nucleotides line up with TRBD1. This CDR3 is built from 15 residues. V lost 3 bases and J lost 2; bases outside the gene matches: 1. Germline loops: CDR1 MNHNS, CDR2 SASEGT. DNA for the CDR3: TGTGCCAGCAGTGAGACAGGGGGCGGCAATCAGCCCCAGCATTTT. It translates to CASSETGGGNQPQHF.

The chain uses TRBV9 and TRBJ1-5, with no clear D. The CDR3 totals 15 residues. CDR1 and CDR2 (germline): SGDLS, YYNGEE. V shed 4 bases and J shed 5 bases, with 16 bases lying between them. CDR3 coding DNA: TGTGCCAGCAGCCCCCACCCCGGGTTGTATCAGCCCCAGCATTTT. Protein product: CASSPHPGLYQPQHF.

This clone was seen only once. The chain combines TRBV7-9 with TRBJ1-2, with 9 bases matching TRBD1. The CDR3 spans 13 residues. Germline V gene lookup returns CDR1 SEHNR and CDR2 FQNEAQ (reference sequence). J was trimmed by 7 bases and V by 4 bases; bases with no gene match: 4. CDR3 loop: CASSSWDRAGYTF. The CDR3 DNA reads TGTGCCAGCAGCTCGTGGGACAGGGCTGGCTACACCTTC. The complete variable domain, with remaining parts taken from reference TRBV7-9 and TRBJ1-2, reads DTGVSQNPRHKITKRGQNVTFRCDPISEHNRLYWYRQTLGQGPEFLTYFQNEAQLEKSRLLSDRFSAERPKGSFSTLEIQRTEQGDSAMYLCASSSWDRAGYTFGSGTRLTVV.

The genes are TRBV6-5 and TRBJ2-6; D is unresolved. This CDR3 is built from 13 residues. Between the trimmed V and J ends, which lost 6 bases and 4 bases, there was a span of 7 bases. The V gene's germline CDR1 is MNHEY and CDR2 SVGAGI. DNA for the CDR3: TGTGCCAGCAGACAGACAGGGGCCAACGTCCTGACTTTC. Encoded protein: CASRQTGANVLTF.

The genes are TRBV2 and TRBJ2-7, with D maybe TRBD1 (5 bases). V was pared by 0 bases and J by 7 bases, with 13 bases between. This CDR3 is built from 14 residues. The V gene's germline CDR1 is SNHLY and CDR2 FYNNEI. CDR3 sequence (DNA): TGTGCCAGCAGTGAAGCTCTCAGGGCTGGGGAGCAGTACTTC. Its translation: CASSEALRAGEQYF.

This chain links TRBV30 with TRBJ1-6, with a possible D match to TRBD1 (6 bases). This CDR3 spans 14 amino acids. CDR1 is GTSNPN, CDR2 SVGIG, per germline (reference sequence). The V and J ends lost 0 bases and 5 bases respectively, with 8 bases between them. In DNA form, the CDR3 reads TGTGCCTGGAGTGTCAGGGGCAATAATTCACCCCTCCACTTT. Protein sequence: CAWSVRGNNSPLHF.

This chain joins TRBV5-5 and TRBJ1-1; 7 positions match TRBD1. Germline V gene data show CDR1 as SGHKS and CDR2 as YYEKEE (reference sequence). V was clipped by 1 base and J by 5 bases; unmatched bases: 8. The CDR3 has 15 residues. The CDR3 loop is CASSLFRDSGTEAFF. The DNA of the CDR3 is TGTGCCAGCAGCTTGTTCCGGGACAGTGGGACTGAAGCTTTCTTT. The variable domain in full, with the rest retrieved from reference TRBV5-5 and TRBJ1-1, is DAGVTQSPTHLIKTRGQQVTLRCSPISGHKSVSWYQQVLGQGPQFIFQYYEKEERGRGNFPDRFSARQFPNYSSELNVNALLLGDSALYLCASSLFRDSGTEAFFGQGTRLTVV.

This clone was seen only a few times. V usage is TRBV4-1 and J usage is TRBJ1-5; no definite D call. The CDR3 covers 16 residues. Trimming stripped 0 bases from V and 5 bases from J, with 14 bases between. Per the germline V gene, CDR1 is MGHRA and CDR2 is YSYEKL. The CDR3 DNA sequence: TGCGCCAGCAGCCAAGAAGGAGAAGGATTACATCAGCCCCAGCATTTT. Translating gives CASSQEGEGLHQPQHF.

The gene calls are TRBV29-1 and TRBJ2-5; TRBD1 aligns across 12 bases. Germline V gives CDR1 SQVTM, CDR2 ANQGSEA. This CDR3 region has 13 residues. V lost 7 bases and J lost 5; bases outside the gene matches: 5. This CDR3 reads CSAGTGGEETQYF. The CDR3 nucleotides are TGCAGCGCCGGGACAGGGGGCGAGGAGACCCAGTACTTC.

CDR3 residues: CASSERDEQYF. The CDR3 DNA follows: TGTGCCAGCAGTGAACGCGACGAGCAGTACTTC. The chain couples TRBV2 to TRBJ2-7; D is undetermined. The CDR3 contains 11 residues. Trimming took off 2 bases at V and 5 bases at J, with 4 bases between the two ends. From germline, CDR1 is SNHLY and CDR2 FYNNEI.

This chain connects TRBV19 to TRBJ2-7; D unclear. CDR1 and CDR2 from the germline V gene are LNHDA and SQIVND (reference sequence). The CDR3 totals 13 residues. Trimming left V 5 bases short and J 3 bases short, with 11 bases between. CDR3 sequence (DNA): TGTGCCAGTAGTTCCGCGACGGGCTACGAGCAGTACTTC. Its protein is CASSSATGYEQYF.

This chain joins TRBV4-1 and TRBJ1-4; 9 bases are a match to TRBD1. The CDR3 is 16 amino acids. Germline assignment: CDR1 MGHRA and CDR2 YSYEKL. Trimming removed 5 bases from V and 0 bases from J; junction bases left unmatched: 4. In nucleotides, the CDR3 is TGCGCCAGCAGCTTCCGGGACAGGGCAACTAATGAAAAACTGTTTTTT. This gives the protein CASSFRDRATNEKLFF.

The gene calls are TRBV19 and TRBJ2-1, with 9 bases that match TRBD2. Germline V gene lookup returns CDR1 LNHDA and CDR2 SQIVND (reference sequence). Unmatched junction bases numbered 12, after V lost 10 bases and J lost 8 bases. CDR3 length: 14 amino acids. This CDR3 reads CATSLGGRADEQFF. DNA of the CDR3: TGTGCCACCTCGCTCGGCGGGAGGGCCGATGAGCAGTTCTTC. The whole variable domain, remainder taken from reference TRBV19 and TRBJ2-1, is DGGITQSPKYLFRKEGQNVTLSCEQNLNHDAMYWYRQDPGQGLRLIYYSQIVNDFQKGDIAEGYSVSREKKESFPLTVTSAQKNPTAFYLCATSLGGRADEQFFGPGTRLTVL.

V and J are TRBV7-9 and TRBJ2-1; 9 bases are shared with TRBD2. Germline CDR1 reads SEHNR; CDR2 reads FQNEAQ (reference sequence). The junction had 12 bases not matched to a gene; V was cut back by 4 bases and J by 8 bases. The CDR3 loop spans 16 amino acids. The CDR3 DNA reads as TGTGCCAGCAGCTCCTCCGGGACTAGCTCTTGGGATGAGCAGTTCTTC. Translation gives CASSSSGTSSWDEQFF.

This chain connects TRBV4-1 to TRBJ1-5, with TRBD1 matching 9 bases. This CDR3 contains 17 residues. V shed 4 bases, J shed 0 bases, and the junction held 7 bases outside the gene matches. CDR1 and CDR2 from the germline V gene are MGHRA and YSYEKL. The CDR3 nucleotides are TGCGCCAGCAGCCCGGGGACAGGGAGATATAGCAATCAGCCCCAGCATTTT. Translation gives CASSPGTGRYSNQPQHF.

V is TRBV19 and J is TRBJ1-1; D unclear. Germline loops: CDR1 LNHDA, CDR2 SQIVND (reference sequence). Trimming cost V 5 bases and J 0 bases, with 22 bases left between them. CDR3 size: 18 residues. This CDR3 is CASSPGRGSRLVNTEAFF. Here the CDR3 DNA reads TGTGCCAGTAGTCCCGGCCGTGGATCCCGACTTGTGAACACTGAAGCTTTCTTT.

The gene calls are TRBV5-5 and TRBJ2-7; possible D gene TRBD1, 5 bases. The germline V gene has CDR1 SGHKS and CDR2 YYEKEE (reference sequence). The CDR3 contains 12 residues. The V end lost 7 bases, the J end lost 1 base, and 9 bases lay between the germline ends. The CDR3 region is CASQGWSYEQYF. CDR3 nucleotide sequence: TGTGCCAGCCAGGGCTGGTCCTACGAGCAGTACTTC.

The V call is TRBV2, the J call TRBJ1-1; possibly TRBD1 for D (5 bases). CDR1 and CDR2 (germline): SNHLY, FYNNEI. The CDR3 runs 14 residues. Deletions cut 3 bases from V and 0 bases from J, with 8 bases between. The CDR3 sequence is CASSDDRMNTEAFF. The CDR3 DNA sequence: TGTGCCAGCAGTGACGACAGAATGAACACTGAAGCTTTCTTT. Variable domain in full (rest from reference TRBV2 and TRBJ1-1): EPEVTQTPSHQVTQMGQEVILRCVPISNHLYFYWYRQILGQKVEFLVSFYNNEISEKSEIFDDQFSVERPDGSNFTLKIRSTKLEDSAMYFCASSDDRMNTEAFFGQGTRLTVV.

The chain employs TRBV9 and TRBJ2-7; TRBD2 agrees at 7 bases. Losses at the gene ends were 1 base for V and 0 bases for J; bases not matched to a gene: 4. The CDR3 loop spans 15 amino acids. Germline V lookup: CDR1 SGDLS, CDR2 YYNGEE. In DNA form, the CDR3 reads TGTGCCAGCAGCGTAACTAGCGCCTACTCCTACGAGCAGTACTTC. Translated, it gives CASSVTSAYSYEQYF.